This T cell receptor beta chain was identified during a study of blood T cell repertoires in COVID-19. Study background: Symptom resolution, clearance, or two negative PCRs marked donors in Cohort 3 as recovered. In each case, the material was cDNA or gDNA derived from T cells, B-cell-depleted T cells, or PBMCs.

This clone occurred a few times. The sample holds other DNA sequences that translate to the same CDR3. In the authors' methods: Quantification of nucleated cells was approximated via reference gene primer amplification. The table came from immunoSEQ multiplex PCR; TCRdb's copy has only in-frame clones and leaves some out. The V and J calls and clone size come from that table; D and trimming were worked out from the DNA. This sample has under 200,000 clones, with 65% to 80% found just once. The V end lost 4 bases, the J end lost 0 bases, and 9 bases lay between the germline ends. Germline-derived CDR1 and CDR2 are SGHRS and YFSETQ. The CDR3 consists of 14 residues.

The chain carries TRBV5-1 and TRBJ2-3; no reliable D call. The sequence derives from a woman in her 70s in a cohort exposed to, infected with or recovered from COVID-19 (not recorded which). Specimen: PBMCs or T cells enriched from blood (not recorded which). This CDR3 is CASSLQRSTDTQYF. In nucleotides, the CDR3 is TGCGCCAGCAGCCTACAGAGAAGCACAGATACGCAGTATTTT.